Below are 5 T cell receptor beta chains sequenced from a single sample in a study of vaccination and CD4 T cells after COVID-19. Antigens for these TCRs are unknown. The Oncomine TCR Beta short-read assay sequenced DNA from cultured CD4+ T cells. Each CDR3 protein is one row after TCRdb ran MiXCR on the PCR reads. The table shows 9,500 or so distinct CDR3 sequences, with more than 60% occurring only once. Treatment of the sample: roughly 11-day PBMC culture with coronavirus spike peptide pools or control peptides (ViraFEST assay). Sequences were obtained from CD4+ T cells from blood, cultured in vitro. The source of these receptors is a human donor who had recovered from COVID-19.

This clonotype was observed a single time. The gene calls are TRBV19 and TRBJ2-5; 8 bases match TRBD1. Germline loops: CDR1 LNHDA, CDR2 SQIVND (reference sequence). The CDR3 has 13 amino acids. The V gene end was trimmed by 5 bases and the J gene end by 4 bases; junction bases not matched to a gene: 3. CDR3 sequence reads: CASSLDRAETQYF. Here the CDR3 DNA reads TGTGCCAGTAGTTTGGACAGGGCAGAGACCCAGTACTTC. Based on the CDR3 plus reference TRBV19 and TRBJ2-5, the full variable domain is DGGITQSPKYLFRKEGQNVTLSCEQNLNHDAMYWYRQDPGQGLRLIYYSQIVNDFQKGDIAEGYSVSREKKESFPLTVTSAQKNPTAFYLCASSLDRAETQYFGPGTRLLVL.

The chain couples TRBV6-5 to TRBJ1-6; possible D gene TRBD1, 6 bases. CDR3 length: 12 residues. In germline, CDR1 is MNHEY, CDR2 SVGAGI. Trimming stripped 6 bases from V and 10 bases from J, with 10 bases between. Written as DNA, the CDR3 is TGTGCCAGCAGCTACAGGGACTCACCCCTCCACTTT. Translation gives CASSYRDSPLHF.

The gene calls are TRBV19 and TRBJ1-5; the D is unclear. CDR3 length: 13 amino acids. Trimming shortened V by 5 bases and J by 7 bases, and 12 bases separated the two germline ends. Germline CDR1 reads LNHDA; CDR2 reads SQIVND (reference sequence). The CDR3 DNA reads TGTGCCAGTAGTCTACCGAGTCTCCAGCCCCAGCATTTT. Protein sequence: CASSLPSLQPQHF.

The chain combines TRBV20-1 with TRBJ2-3; 7 positions match TRBD2. Losses at the gene ends were 5 bases for V and 0 bases for J; bases not matched to a gene: 8. The CDR3 runs 15 residues. The V gene's germline CDR1 is DFQATT and CDR2 SNEGSKA (reference sequence). The CDR3 nucleotides read TGCAGTGCTGAGGCCCTAGCGGCTAGCACAGATACGCAGTATTTT. Translating gives CSAEALAASTDTQYF.

This chain uses TRBV7-9 with TRBJ2-3; 7 bases fit TRBD1. Per the germline V gene, CDR1 is SEHNR and CDR2 is FQNEAQ (reference sequence). Unmatched junction bases numbered 26, after V lost 4 bases and J lost 4 bases. The length of the CDR3 is 21 residues. The CDR3 nucleotides read TGTGCCAGCAGCTGGGGGCCGGGACAGTTATCCAGTAGCATCAGTTCAGATACGCAGTATTTT. Its translation is CASSWGPGQLSSSISSDTQYF.